Sequencing of this T cell receptor (beta chain) was carried out in a study of T cell responses to AZD1222 COVID-19 vaccine. Study-wide background: Whether given at about 4 or about 12 weeks, second doses were pooled.

In the case of this clone: As yet, its antigen is unknown.

The ends were cut back, 5 bases at V and 10 bases at J, with 15 bases in the middle. CDR3 length equals 14 residues. Germline assignment: CDR1 MNHEY and CDR2 SVGAGI. TCRdb keeps only in-frame clones here, not all; method: immunoSEQ multiplex PCR. The data contain tens of thousands of clones, 60% to 85% of them singletons. The study's findings and limits: Every sample of the repertoires postdated the peak T cell response.

The chain joins TRBV6-5 to TRBJ1-6; D call uncertain. The sequence was collected from an adult in good health. The specimen comprised peripheral blood, sampled on day 0 of AZD1222 vaccination. DNA for the CDR3: TGTGCCAGCAGTCAATTGGAGGGATACTCACCCCTCCACTTT. It codes for CASSQLEGYSPLHF.